The present T cell receptor beta chain was sequenced within a study of patients and donors after allogeneic stem cell transplantation. TCRdb reprocessed the RT-PCR reads with MiXCR, giving one entry per CDR3 protein. Of over 400,000 distinct CDR3 sequences listed, approximately 16% are singletons. This clonotype has more than one count but fewer than ten. The clonotype comes from a human donor who was either an allogeneic HSCT recipient or a stem cell or donor lymphocyte infusion donor (not recorded which). It is not recorded whose cells these are; they may come from a transplant donor. Sequenced input: blood, either unsorted or a sorted T cell fraction (not recorded which).

CDR3 sequence reads: CAWRGQPNTEAFF. The CDR3 DNA is TGTGCCTGGAGGGGACAACCGAACACTGAAGCTTTCTTT. The V call is TRBV30, the J call TRBJ1-1; tentative D call: TRBD1 (6 bases). Trimming took off 3 bases at V and 1 base at J, with 9 bases between the two ends. This CDR3 comprises 13 residues. Germline V lookup: CDR1 GTSNPN, CDR2 SVGIG (reference sequence).